What follows are 13 T cell receptor beta chains derived from one specimen sequenced in a study of blood T cells in healthy people across ages. Combining a sample-barcoded 5' primer with a J-beta primer mix, a second PCR ran for roughly 7 to 12 cycles. A single record per CDR3 protein comes from TCRdb applying MiXCR to the 5' RACE reads. The sample lists roughly 800,000 distinct CDR3 sequences; under 40% were seen once. Sequencing was performed on blood. These receptor sequences come from a man between 18 and 29 years old in good health.

Remarks on this clonotype: A junction end diverges from the germline sequence, so it may reflect a read error. The chain has TRBV12-3 or TRBV12-4 and TRBJ1-2; no reliable D call. The CDR3 consists of 13 residues. The CDR3 is CAGSLGSNYGYTF. The CDR3 DNA is TGTGCCGGCAGTTTGGGCAGCAACTATGGCTACACCTTC.

The CDR3 protein is CASSLRGLANEKLFF. Written as DNA, the CDR3 is TGTGCCAGCAGCCTCAGGGGGTTGGCTAATGAAAAACTGTTTTTT. V usage is TRBV13 and J usage is TRBJ1-4, with 7 positions matching TRBD1. Trimming cost V 5 bases and J 3 bases; bases outside gene matches: 6. Per the germline V gene, CDR1 is PRHDT and CDR2 is FYEKMQ (reference sequence). The CDR3 totals 15 residues.

This clonotype was picked up a small number of times. This rearrangement joins TRBV3-1 to TRBJ1-1, with D perhaps matching TRBD1 (5 bases). CDR1 and CDR2 from the germline V gene are LGHDT and YNNKEL (reference sequence). Trimming removed 3 bases at V and 3 bases at J, with 20 bases between. This CDR3 has 17 residues. The CDR3 loop is CASSQPYRPQGDTEAFF. CDR3 sequence (DNA): TGTGCCAGCAGCCAGCCCTACAGGCCCCAAGGGGACACTGAAGCTTTCTTT.

In its sample, this clonotype was seen a few times. The chain employs TRBV2 and TRBJ2-4; D possibly uses TRBD1 or TRBD2 (6 bases each). The germline V gene has CDR1 SNHLY and CDR2 FYNNEI. The CDR3 runs 14 residues. V dropped 3 bases and J dropped 13 bases, with 19 bases sitting between them. The CDR3 reads CASSEGGRGNEQYF. The CDR3 region has the DNA TGTGCCAGCAGTGAGGGGGGCAGAGGGAATGAGCAGTACTTC. The whole variable domain, filled in from reference TRBV2 and TRBJ2-4, reads EPEVTQTPSHQVTQMGQEVILRCVPISNHLYFYWYRQILGQKVEFLVSFYNNEISEKSEIFDDQFSVERPDGSNFTLKIRSTKLEDSAMYFCASSEGGRGNEQYFGAGTRLSVL.

This clonotype was seen many times. The V call is TRBV4-2, the J call TRBJ2-3, with TRBD2 matching 8 bases. The CDR3 has 16 residues. Germline V lookup: CDR1 LGHNA, CDR2 YNFKEQ. V lost 0 bases, J lost 2 bases, and 4 bases stayed unmatched. Written as DNA, the CDR3 is TGTGCCAGCAGCCAAGACACTAGCGGTCCCACAGATACGCAGTATTTT. Translated, it gives CASSQDTSGPTDTQYF.

The chain couples TRBV29-1 to TRBJ1-1; no definite D call. The CDR3 is made up of 14 amino acids. The germline CDR1 and CDR2 sequences are SQVTM and ANQGSEA. The V end was cut by 4 bases, the J end by 2 bases, with 14 bases between. Here the CDR3 reads CSVVLRARNTEAFF. CDR3 nucleotides: TGCAGCGTTGTTCTTCGGGCAAGAAACACTGAAGCTTTCTTT.

CDR3 DNA sequence: TGTGCCAGCAGCTACCGGGCAAGCAGGGAAAAACTGTTTTTT. Its protein product is CASSYRASREKLFF. This sequence joins TRBV27 and TRBJ1-4; D uncertain. Germline CDR1 MNHEY, CDR2 SMNVEV (reference sequence). The CDR3 consists of 14 residues. With 6 bases removed from V and 8 bases from J, the gap between germline ends came to 16 bases.

This clonotype was seen a handful of times. The chain recombines TRBV12-3 or TRBV12-4 with TRBJ2-3; 10 bases match TRBD1. The CDR3 spans 17 residues. V was clipped by 3 bases and J by 2 bases; unmatched bases: 8. CDR3 region: CASSFDGQGGPTDTQYF. DNA of the CDR3: TGTGCCAGCAGTTTCGACGGACAGGGGGGGCCCACAGATACGCAGTATTTT.

This sequence joins TRBV12-3 or TRBV12-4 and TRBJ2-3; TRBD1 matches 8 bases. The CDR3 spans 16 residues. With V trimmed by 4 bases and J by 4 bases, 10 bases remained unmatched. CDR3 coding DNA: TGTGCCAGCAGTTCCGATATGGACAGGGTAGCAGATACGCAGTATTTT. It specifies CASSSDMDRVADTQYF.

This clonotype occurred many times. This rearrangement joins TRBV4-2 to TRBJ2-5, with TRBD2 identical over 8 bases. Germline CDR1 LGHNA, CDR2 YNFKEQ. V gave up 0 bases and J gave up 2 bases; unmatched junction bases: 8. The CDR3 is 17 residues long. The CDR3 here is CASSQDRTSGAQETQYF. The CDR3 DNA sequence: TGTGCCAGCAGCCAAGATAGAACTAGCGGTGCTCAAGAGACCCAGTACTTC.

This clonotype has just a few counts. This chain links TRBV28 with TRBJ1-2, with a weak D call TRBD1 (6 bases). Germline CDR1 reads MDHEN; CDR2 reads SYDVKM. The CDR3 is made up of 16 amino acids. V lost 2 bases and J 0 bases, leaving 13 bases between the germline ends. CDR3 region: CASSLIGGQANYGYTF. As DNA, the CDR3 is TGTGCCAGCAGTTTAATCGGGGGGCAAGCTAACTATGGCTACACCTTC.

The genes are TRBV7-2 and TRBJ2-2; TRBD1 matches 7 bases. Per germline, CDR1 SGHTA and CDR2 FQGNSA. The CDR3 loop spans 16 amino acids. The J segment lost 5 bases and the V segment lost 5 bases, leaving 11 bases of the junction unmatched. The CDR3 reads CASSLNGQEMTGELFF. DNA of the CDR3: TGTGCCAGCAGCCTGAACGGACAGGAGATGACCGGGGAGCTGTTTTTT.

The chain carries TRBV7-2 and TRBJ1-2; D not certain. Trimming shortened V by 5 bases and J by 5 bases, and 15 bases separated the two germline ends. From germline, CDR1 is SGHTA and CDR2 FQGNSA. The CDR3 totals 14 residues. CDR3 loop: CASSPLGSRYGYTF. For the CDR3, the DNA is TGTGCCAGCAGCCCCCTGGGGTCTCGGTATGGCTACACCTTC.